Presented here are 26 T cell receptor beta chains from one specimen sequenced in a study of shared clonotypes between healthy human individuals. Clones were sequenced by immunoSEQ multiplex PCR, and TCRdb holds only the in-frame ones, with some missing. The sample has some 2,000,000 clones; around 95% are singletons. Sequenced input: naive CD4+ T cells sorted from blood. Specified subset: CD45RA+ positively selected. The receptors shown here come from a young man in good health.

In this sample, this clone turned up a few times. The V and J genes are TRBV15 and TRBJ1-3; weak D call: TRBD1 (5 bases). The CDR3 length is 13 residues. The V gene lost 8 bases and the J gene lost 4 bases, with 12 bases spanning the gap. CDR1 and CDR2 (germline): LNHNV, YYDKDF (reference sequence). DNA of the CDR3: TGTGCCACCTCGGGGGAGAGGGGAAACACCATATATTTT. Protein product: CATSGERGNTIYF. Looking up the rest from reference TRBV15 and TRBJ1-3 gives the full variable domain: DAMVIQNPRYQVTQFGKPVTLSCSQTLNHNVMYWYQQKSSQAPKLLFHYYDKDFNNEADTPDNFQSRRPNTSFCFLDIRSPGLGDTAMYLCATSGERGNTIYFGEGSWLTVV.

This chain uses TRBV21-1 with TRBJ2-4; the table's D call, TRBD1, has no DNA check behind it. TRBV21-1 is a listed pseudogene. The CDR3 covers 15 residues. CDR3 in amino acids: CASWETGIAKNIQYF. The CDR3 nucleotides read TGTGCCAGCTGGGAGACAGGTATAGCCAAAAACATTCAGTACTTC.

The chain employs TRBV18 and TRBJ1-2; D is possibly TRBD1 (6 bases). Germline loops: CDR1 KGHSH, CDR2 LQKENI. CDR3 length equals 17 residues. The V and J ends lost 5 bases and 2 bases respectively, with 21 bases between them. The CDR3 coding sequence is TGTGCCAGCTCAAGAGAGAGAAAACAGGGAGTCAACTATGGCTACACCTTC. Its translation is CASSRERKQGVNYGYTF.

CDR3 residues: CASSRTQGNQPQHF. The CDR3 DNA follows: TGTGCCAGCAGTCGAACACAGGGCAATCAGCCCCAGCATTTT. The chain joins TRBV28 to TRBJ1-5; a possible D gene is TRBD1 (5 bases). Germline V gene lookup returns CDR1 MDHEN and CDR2 SYDVKM. The CDR3 spans 14 residues. Between the trimmed V and J ends, which lost 5 bases and 2 bases, there was a span of 10 bases.

The chain carries TRBV10-2 and TRBJ2-5, with D unclear. Germline V CDR1 and CDR2: WSHSY, SAAADI. The CDR3 has 12 amino acids. Trimming cost V 6 bases and J 3 bases, with 8 bases left between them. The CDR3 DNA reads TGCGCCAGCAGCAACACCGAAGAGACCCAGTACTTC. This translates into CASSNTEETQYF.

This chain uses TRBV5-1 with TRBJ2-1; 9 bases fit TRBD2. From germline, CDR1 is SGHRS and CDR2 YFSETQ. J lost 3 bases, V lost 6 bases, and 10 bases had no gene match. This CDR3 has 16 amino acids. In nucleotides, the CDR3 is TGCGCCAGCACCCTGGTAGCGGGAGCTCGCTACAATGAGCAGTTCTTC. Translating gives CASTLVAGARYNEQFF.

The J gene is TRBJ1-4, the V gene TRBV11-2; D may be TRBD1 (6 bases). This CDR3 comprises 15 residues. Germline V gives CDR1 SGHAT, CDR2 FQNNGV. Trimming removed 5 bases at V and 6 bases at J, with 16 bases between. The chain's CDR3 is CASSTQGTKDEKLFF. The CDR3 DNA reads as TGTGCCAGCAGCACCCAGGGGACGAAGGATGAAAAACTGTTTTTT.

This rearrangement joins TRBV4-1 to TRBJ1-3; D may be TRBD1 (6 bases). This CDR3 region has 15 residues. The V and J ends lost 2 bases and 6 bases respectively, with 14 bases between them. From germline, CDR1 is MGHRA and CDR2 YSYEKL. The CDR3 is CASSQPTGGENTIYF. CDR3 bases: TGCGCCAGCAGCCAACCGACAGGAGGGGAAAACACCATATATTTT.

This clone was seen only once. V usage is TRBV29-1 and J usage is TRBJ1-1; D call uncertain. Trimming left V 3 bases short and J 13 bases short, with 21 bases between. The CDR3 runs to 13 residues. CDR1 is SQVTM, CDR2 ANQGSEA, per germline. DNA of the CDR3: TGCAGCGTTGACGGCGAAAGTGCCATTAATGGTTTCTTT. Its protein is CSVDGESAINGFF.

The chain couples TRBV7-2 to TRBJ2-5; the match to TRBD2 covers 10 bases. Unmatched junction bases numbered 11, after V lost 5 bases and J lost 5 bases. The CDR3 sequence is 16 residues long. Germline V CDR1 and CDR2: SGHTA, FQGNSA. The CDR3 sequence is CASSPLLAGAGETQYF. The DNA of the CDR3 is TGTGCCAGCAGCCCTCTTCTAGCGGGAGCGGGGGAGACCCAGTACTTC.

This rearrangement joins TRBV6-5 to TRBJ2-1, with a possible D match to TRBD1 (5 bases). CDR3 length equals 15 residues. V lost 5 bases, J lost 12 bases, and 23 bases lay in between. Germline CDR1 reads MNHEY; CDR2 reads SVGAGI. The CDR3 is CASSPSGQSRYRQFF. The CDR3 DNA reads as TGTGCCAGCAGTCCCTCCGGACAATCAAGGTATCGGCAGTTCTTC.

The rearrangement uses TRBV7-2 and TRBJ1-2, with D possibly matching TRBD1 (5 bases). Trimming took off 3 bases at V and 4 bases at J, with 18 bases between the two ends. The CDR3 runs 16 residues. From germline, CDR1 is SGHTA and CDR2 FQGNSA. The CDR3 nucleotides read TGTGCCAGCAGCTTTGGACGGGGCCCCAATCTCTATGGCTACACCTTC. Amino acids: CASSFGRGPNLYGYTF. The full variable domain, rest sourced from reference TRBV7-2 and TRBJ1-2, is GAGVSQSPSNKVTEKGKDVELRCDPISGHTALYWYRQSLGQGLEFLIYFQGNSAPDKSGLPSDRFSAERTGGSVSTLTIQRTQQEDSAVYLCASSFGRGPNLYGYTFGSGTRLTVV.

The chain combines TRBV2 with TRBJ2-3; D is ambiguous. The CDR3 consists of 15 residues. V dropped 8 bases and J dropped 0 bases, with 15 bases sitting between them. Germline V gene sequence: CDR1 SNHLY, CDR2 FYNNEI. CDR3: CASCVGYPSTDTQYF. The CDR3 nucleotides are TGTGCCAGCTGTGTTGGGTACCCTAGCACAGATACGCAGTATTTT. Combining the CDR3 with reference TRBV2 and TRBJ2-3 gives the whole variable domain EPEVTQTPSHQVTQMGQEVILRCVPISNHLYFYWYRQILGQKVEFLVSFYNNEISEKSEIFDDQFSVERPDGSNFTLKIRSTKLEDSAMYFCASCVGYPSTDTQYFGPGTRLTVL.

The chain is built from TRBV5-1 and TRBJ1-1; 9 bases line up with TRBD1. Germline V gene lookup returns CDR1 SGHRS and CDR2 YFSETQ. The CDR3 is 14 residues long. With V trimmed by 4 bases and J by 3 bases, 4 bases remained unmatched. The CDR3 spells CASSLRDRDTEAFF. The CDR3 DNA is TGCGCCAGCAGCCTCCGGGACAGGGACACTGAAGCTTTCTTT. The full variable domain, in which reference TRBV5-1 and TRBJ1-1 provide the parts outside the CDR3, is KAGVTQTPRYLIKTRGQQVTLSCSPISGHRSVSWYQQTPGQGLQFLFEYFSETQRNKGNFPGRFSGRQFSNSRSEMNVSTLELGDSALYLCASSLRDRDTEAFFGQGTRLTVV.

To note about this clone: In the same sample, other DNA sequences code for this CDR3. The chain couples TRBV9 to TRBJ2-1; TRBD1 agrees at 10 bases. This CDR3 is 16 amino acids long. V was pared by 0 bases and J by 3 bases, with 3 bases of the junction left unmatched. Germline V gene data show CDR1 as SGDLS and CDR2 as YYNGEE. The CDR3 spells CASSVAGTGVYNEQFF. CDR3 DNA sequence: TGTGCCAGCAGCGTAGCCGGGACAGGGGTCTACAATGAGCAGTTCTTC.

The table lists this clone with a count of one. This sequence joins TRBV30 and TRBJ1-4; D gene unclear. V was pared by 2 bases and J by 4 bases, with 11 bases between. This CDR3 comprises 14 residues. The germline CDR1 and CDR2 sequences are GTSNPN and SVGIG (reference sequence). The CDR3 is CAWSRESRNEKLFF. The CDR3, as DNA: TGTGCCTGGAGTCGGGAGTCCCGTAATGAAAAACTGTTTTTT.

The J gene is TRBJ1-4, the V gene TRBV20-1; maybe TRBD1 (5 bases). CDR1 and CDR2 from the germline V gene are DFQATT and SNEGSKA (reference sequence). The V gene lost 6 bases and the J gene lost 6 bases, with 8 bases spanning the gap. The CDR3 consists of 11 residues. As DNA, the CDR3 is TGCAGTGCGGGACCCTATGAAAAACTGTTTTTT. Protein product: CSAGPYEKLFF.

This chain connects TRBV4-1 to TRBJ2-1; D possibly uses TRBD1 or TRBD2 (5 bases each). The ends were cut back, 6 bases at V and 4 bases at J, with 13 bases in the middle. CDR1 MGHRA and CDR2 YSYEKL come from the germline V gene. The CDR3 has 14 amino acids. CDR3 amino acids: CASRLRDRYNEQFF. CDR3 in DNA: TGCGCCAGCAGGCTCCGGGACCGATACAATGAGCAGTTCTTC.

V gene TRBV28 combines with J gene TRBJ1-6; tentative D call: TRBD1 (5 bases). Per the germline V gene, CDR1 is MDHEN and CDR2 is SYDVKM. The germline V and J ends were trimmed by 2 bases and 10 bases, with 12 bases remaining between them. The CDR3 is made up of 14 amino acids. The CDR3 loop is CASSLQQGRSPLHF. In DNA, the CDR3 is TGTGCCAGCAGTTTACAGCAGGGACGCTCACCCCTCCACTTT. Based on the CDR3 plus reference TRBV28 and TRBJ1-6, the full variable domain is DVKVTQSSRYLVKRTGEKVFLECVQDMDHENMFWYRQDPGLGLRLIYFSYDVKMKEKGDIPEGYSVSREKKERFSLILESASTNQTSMYLCASSLQQGRSPLHFGNGTRLTVT.

This sequence joins TRBV6-5 and TRBJ1-2; 8 bases are a match to TRBD1. Germline CDR1 reads MNHEY; CDR2 reads SVGAGI. Losses at the gene ends were 6 bases for V and 0 bases for J; bases not matched to a gene: 6. The CDR3 totals 15 residues. CDR3 amino acids: CASRATGEANYGYTF. The DNA of the CDR3 is TGTGCCAGCAGGGCGACAGGGGAGGCTAACTATGGCTACACCTTC.

CDR3 loop: CASSPPKGNEKLFF. CDR3 bases: TGTGCCAGCTCACCCCCCAAGGGGAATGAAAAACTGTTTTTT. This chain links TRBV18 with TRBJ1-4; D may be TRBD1 (5 bases). CDR3 size: 14 residues. Per the germline V gene, CDR1 is KGHSH and CDR2 is LQKENI. The ends were cut back, 3 bases at V and 5 bases at J, with 10 bases in the middle.

The chain couples TRBV18 to TRBJ2-2; a possible D gene is TRBD2 (5 bases). The CDR3 consists of 14 residues. Germline V lookup: CDR1 KGHSH, CDR2 LQKENI. Trimming took off 2 bases at V and 5 bases at J, with 9 bases between the two ends. The CDR3 region is CASSPVRDTGELFF. CDR3 coding DNA: TGTGCCAGCTCACCAGTTCGGGATACCGGGGAGCTGTTTTTT.

In its sample, this clone was seen once. This sequence joins TRBV30 and TRBJ1-2, with D tentatively TRBD1 (5 bases). The germline CDR1 and CDR2 sequences are GTSNPN and SVGIG (reference sequence). The CDR3 contains 13 residues. V was clipped by 2 bases and J by 4 bases, with 11 bases between them. In DNA, the CDR3 is TGTGCCTGGAGTACCGGGGGTACCTATGGCTACACCTTC. This sequence encodes CAWSTGGTYGYTF.

The rearrangement links TRBV7-2 to TRBJ2-5; 8 bases agree with TRBD2. Germline V lookup: CDR1 SGHTA, CDR2 FQGNSA. V trimming: 4 bases; J trimming: 1 base; junction bases outside the gene matches: 5. The CDR3 totals 15 residues. The CDR3 region has the DNA TGTGCCAGCAGCTCAGCGGGAGTAATCCAAGAGACCCAGTACTTC. The encoded protein is CASSSAGVIQETQYF. Drawing the rest from reference TRBV7-2 and TRBJ2-5, the complete variable domain is GAGVSQSPSNKVTEKGKDVELRCDPISGHTALYWYRQSLGQGLEFLIYFQGNSAPDKSGLPSDRFSAERTGGSVSTLTIQRTQQEDSAVYLCASSSAGVIQETQYFGPGTRLLVL.

The rearrangement joins TRBV6-1 to TRBJ2-3; tentatively, D is TRBD2 (6 bases). V was cut by 0 bases and J by 2 bases, with 9 bases left in between. The germline CDR1 and CDR2 sequences are MNHNS and SASEGT. The CDR3 totals 15 residues. CDR3: CASSEARDFTDTQYF. The CDR3 coding sequence is TGTGCCAGCAGTGAAGCGCGGGATTTCACAGATACGCAGTATTTT.

CDR3 residues: CASSPLVGVNTGELFF. As DNA, the CDR3 is TGTGCCAGCTCACCCCTTGTAGGGGTTAACACCGGGGAGCTGTTTTTT. The V gene is TRBV18, the J gene TRBJ2-2, with D perhaps TRBD1 (5 bases). Germline CDR1 reads KGHSH; CDR2 reads LQKENI. V was shortened by 3 bases and J by 2 bases, with 13 bases between the two germline ends. The CDR3 is 16 residues long.